Detailed here is one TCR beta chain. The antigen is unknown. This CDR3 is also generated by other DNA sequences in the sample. This entry comes from a study of shared clonotypes between healthy human individuals. Per germline, CDR1 SGHRS and CDR2 YFSETQ. Between the trimmed V and J ends, which lost 0 bases and 0 bases, there was a span of 7 bases. This CDR3 is built from 15 residues. Whole-study findings and limits: For naive CD4 cells, 4% to 5% of clonotypes were shared across a handful of donors.

TCRdb keeps only in-frame clones here, not all; method: immunoSEQ multiplex PCR. The sample yields about 1 million clones, about four fifths seen once. This sequence was found in a man between 18 and 29 years old in good health. Some clones in this sample may be carry-over from other donors' samples. The source material was memory CD4+ T cells from PBMCs. The subset: CD45RA-negative fraction. The V call is TRBV5-1, the J call TRBJ1-3; D remains ambiguous. As DNA, the CDR3 is TGCGCCAGCAGCTTGGGCGGAAACTCTGGAAACACCATATATTTT. Translated: CASSLGGNSGNTIYF. The complete variable domain, with remaining parts taken from reference TRBV5-1 and TRBJ1-3, reads KAGVTQTPRYLIKTRGQQVTLSCSPISGHRSVSWYQQTPGQGLQFLFEYFSETQRNKGNFPGRFSGRQFSNSRSEMNVSTLELGDSALYLCASSLGGNSGNTIYFGEGSWLTVV.